Detailed here is one T cell receptor beta chain. What it binds is not known. The time point: sample taken at primary tumor resection. Researchers sequenced whole RNA taken from tumor, nontumor lung or frozen PBMC without sorting. Patients with untreated early-stage non-small cell lung cancer, numbering 72, were the donors. This sample is drawn from a study of spatial heterogeneity in lung cancer. Study summary: A consistent excess of beta-chain over alpha-chain sequences was detected. As counted in raw reads, each unique TCR and UMI combination appeared more than ten times on average.

Study-wide findings and caveats: Ubiquitous expanded tumor TCRs were observed in blood more at resection than follow-up.

One entry per CDR3 protein, called by TCRdb with MiXCR from the 5' RACE reads. Of about 20,000 distinct CDR3 sequences in the sample, 19% are singletons; the top ten hold more than 12%. J gave up 7 bases and V 6 bases, and 15 bases lay outside the gene matches. The CDR3 consists of 17 residues. In germline, CDR1 is DFQATT, CDR2 SNEGSKA (reference sequence). Sequencing used PBMCs, obtained at surgery. This chain links TRBV20-1 with TRBJ2-2; TRBD2 matches 12 bases. The clonotype comes from a male donor with early-stage non-small cell lung cancer. The CDR3 bases are TGCAGTGCAAGACTAGCGGGGGCCCCTAACGGGGGCGGGGAGCTGTTTTTT. It yields the protein CSARLAGAPNGGGELFF.